This is a list of T cell receptor beta chains from one sample in a study of blood T cell repertoires in COVID-19. Profiling relied on immunoSEQ multiplex PCR, and the TCRdb table lists in-frame clones only, not all of them. The sample shows under 200,000 clones, roughly 87% of them seen only once. Material: PBMCs or T cells enriched from blood (not recorded which). All receptors come from a woman aged 45 to 65 who had recovered from COVID-19. The CDR3 runs from the conserved cysteine through the conserved F or W. Fields, in order: D gene, J gene, clone size, V gene, CDR3 protein, CDR3 DNA. A D gene is named only where the DNA matches it firmly. Some rows mark clone size as missing; the rest say once, few, many or name a class of expanded clone.

d_gene: TRBD2
j_gene: TRBJ2-1
abundance: .
v_gene: TRBV5-4
CDR3aa: CASSGPLAGDLNEQFF
CDR3nt: TGTGCCAGCAGCGGGCCACTAGCGGGAGATCTCAATGAGCAGTTCTTC

d_gene: .
j_gene: TRBJ1-5
abundance: .
v_gene: TRBV27
CDR3aa: CASSFGPGGNQPQHF
CDR3nt: TGTGCCAGCAGTTTTGGGCCAGGGGGCAATCAGCCCCAGCATTTT

d_gene: TRBD1
j_gene: TRBJ2-1
abundance: .
v_gene: TRBV7-9
CDR3aa: CASTTDRGGLNEQFF
CDR3nt: TGTGCCAGCACCACTGACAGGGGAGGTTTAAATGAGCAGTTCTTC

d_gene: TRBD1
j_gene: TRBJ2-2
abundance: .
v_gene: TRBV29-1
CDR3aa: CSVSGQGNTGELFF
CDR3nt: TGCAGCGTTTCGGGACAGGGGAACACCGGGGAGCTGTTTTTT

d_gene: TRBD1
j_gene: TRBJ1-5
abundance: once
v_gene: TRBV19
CDR3aa: CASSIPTGVGNQPQHF
CDR3nt: TGTGCCAGTAGTATCCCGACAGGGGTAGGCAATCAGCCCCAGCATTTT

d_gene: .
j_gene: TRBJ1-1
abundance: .
v_gene: TRBV18
CDR3aa: CASSPWRDRGTEAFF
CDR3nt: TGTGCCAGCTCACCATGGCGGGATAGGGGCACTGAAGCTTTCTTT

d_gene: TRBD2
j_gene: TRBJ2-7
abundance: .
v_gene: TRBV4-3
CDR3aa: CASSPGTSSSEQYF
CDR3nt: TGCGCCAGCAGCCCCGGGACTAGCTCGAGCGAGCAGTACTTC

d_gene: .
j_gene: TRBJ1-2
abundance: .
v_gene: TRBV28
CDR3aa: CASSLSGWDGYTF
CDR3nt: TGTGCCAGCAGTTTATCCGGGTGGGATGGCTACACCTTC

d_gene: .
j_gene: TRBJ1-3
abundance: .
v_gene: TRBV15
CDR3aa: CATSRDGGFSGNTIYF
CDR3nt: TGTGCCACCAGCAGAGATGGCGGGTTCTCTGGAAACACCATATATTTT

d_gene: TRBD1
j_gene: TRBJ1-1
abundance: .
v_gene: TRBV19
CDR3aa: CASSPTGAAGRAFF
CDR3nt: TGTGCCAGTAGTCCAACAGGGGCTGCGGGGAGAGCTTTCTTT

d_gene: TRBD2
j_gene: TRBJ2-1
abundance: once
v_gene: TRBV11-3
CDR3aa: CASSRLADNEQFF
CDR3nt: TGTGCCAGCAGCCGACTAGCGGACAATGAGCAGTTCTTC

d_gene: .
j_gene: TRBJ1-1
abundance: .
v_gene: TRBV7-6
CDR3aa: CASRPGTQNTEAFF
CDR3nt: TGTGCCAGCAGACCCGGGACACAGAACACTGAAGCTTTCTTT

d_gene: .
j_gene: TRBJ2-7
abundance: .
v_gene: TRBV30
CDR3aa: CAWSLGTIYEQYF
CDR3nt: TGTGCCTGGAGTCTCGGCACTATCTACGAGCAGTACTTC

d_gene: TRBD2
j_gene: TRBJ2-7
abundance: .
v_gene: TRBV2
CDR3aa: CASSEDAGGPGSYEQYF
CDR3nt: TGTGCCAGCAGTGAAGACGCGGGAGGGCCGGGCTCCTACGAGCAGTACTTC

d_gene: TRBD2
j_gene: TRBJ2-1
abundance: once
v_gene: TRBV14
CDR3aa: CASSQERMGLAGANEQFF
CDR3nt: TGTGCCAGCAGCCAAGAGAGAATGGGACTAGCGGGAGCGAATGAGCAGTTCTTC

d_gene: .
j_gene: TRBJ2-7
abundance: .
v_gene: TRBV5-6
CDR3aa: CASSLLRDSQPYYEQYF
CDR3nt: TGTGCCAGCAGCTTGTTGCGGGACAGCCAACCTTACTACGAGCAGTACTTC

d_gene: .
j_gene: TRBJ2-3
abundance: .
v_gene: TRBV27
CDR3aa: CASTPPGTHILTDTQYF
CDR3nt: TGTGCCAGCACCCCCCCCGGGACACATATTCTCACAGATACGCAGTATTTT

d_gene: TRBD1
j_gene: TRBJ1-3
abundance: .
v_gene: TRBV19
CDR3aa: CASSIPDRSGNTIYF
CDR3nt: TGTGCCAGTAGTATACCGGACAGGTCTGGAAACACCATATATTTT

d_gene: TRBD1
j_gene: TRBJ1-2
abundance: .
v_gene: TRBV11-2
CDR3aa: CASSPRTGGYYGYTF
CDR3nt: TGTGCCAGCAGCCCCAGGACAGGGGGCTACTATGGCTACACCTTC

d_gene: .
j_gene: TRBJ2-7
abundance: .
v_gene: TRBV21-1
CDR3aa: CASSQVAGQSSYEQYF
CDR3nt: TGTGCCAGCAGCCAAGTTGCGGGACAGAGCTCCTACGAGCAGTACTTC

d_gene: .
j_gene: TRBJ2-1
abundance: .
v_gene: TRBV6-1
CDR3aa: CASSERGISYNEQFF
CDR3nt: TGTGCCAGCAGTGAACGGGGGATCTCCTACAATGAGCAGTTCTTC

d_gene: .
j_gene: TRBJ2-7
abundance: .
v_gene: TRBV10-1
CDR3aa: CASSEGRSGYEQYF
CDR3nt: TGCGCCAGCAGTGAGGGCCGCTCTGGCTACGAGCAGTACTTC

d_gene: TRBD2
j_gene: TRBJ2-3
abundance: .
v_gene: TRBV24-1
CDR3aa: CATSGKRERDTQYF
CDR3nt: TGTGCCACCAGTGGTAAGCGGGAGCGTGATACGCAGTATTTT

d_gene: TRBD1
j_gene: TRBJ1-1
abundance: .
v_gene: TRBV5-4
CDR3aa: CASSSTSGQIESGAFF
CDR3nt: TGTGCCAGCAGTTCAACATCGGGACAGATAGAGTCCGGGGCTTTCTTT

d_gene: .
j_gene: TRBJ1-5
abundance: few
v_gene: TRBV2
CDR3aa: CASSDQAFGNQPQHF
CDR3nt: TGTGCCAGCAGTGACCAGGCCTTTGGCAATCAGCCCCAGCATTTT

d_gene: TRBD2
j_gene: TRBJ2-1
abundance: .
v_gene: TRBV28
CDR3aa: CASTPGGSYNEQFF
CDR3nt: TGTGCCAGCACCCCGGGAGGCTCCTACAATGAGCAGTTCTTC

d_gene: TRBD2
j_gene: TRBJ2-5
abundance: once
v_gene: TRBV18
CDR3aa: CASSRDSSGSWGETQYF
CDR3nt: TGTGCCAGCTCACGCGATTCTAGCGGGAGCTGGGGGGAGACCCAGTACTTC

d_gene: .
j_gene: TRBJ1-1
abundance: few
v_gene: TRBV28
CDR3aa: CASSLRFGGGTEAFF
CDR3nt: TGTGCCAGCAGTTTAAGGTTCGGGGGAGGAACTGAAGCTTTCTTT

d_gene: TRBD2
j_gene: TRBJ2-1
abundance: once
v_gene: TRBV9
CDR3aa: CASSVVPSGVGYNEQFF
CDR3nt: TGTGCCAGCAGCGTAGTTCCTAGCGGAGTGGGGTACAATGAGCAGTTCTTC

d_gene: TRBD2
j_gene: TRBJ2-1
abundance: .
v_gene: TRBV19
CDR3aa: CASSTTSGRRNEQFF
CDR3nt: TGTGCCAGTAGTACGACTAGCGGGAGGAGGAATGAGCAGTTCTTC

d_gene: TRBD2
j_gene: TRBJ2-2
abundance: .
v_gene: TRBV6-2/TRBV6-3
CDR3aa: CASSYTYTTSGRPGGELFF
CDR3nt: TGTGCCAGCAGTTACACCTATACCACTAGCGGGAGACCCGGCGGGGAGCTGTTTTTT

d_gene: .
j_gene: TRBJ2-7
abundance: once
v_gene: TRBV3-1/TRBV3-2
CDR3aa: CASSLAVPGEQYF
CDR3nt: TGTGCCAGCAGCCTAGCGGTACCGGGGGAGCAGTACTTC

d_gene: TRBD2
j_gene: TRBJ2-7
abundance: .
v_gene: TRBV4-2
CDR3aa: CASRSEERGGAYEQYF
CDR3nt: TGTGCCAGCAGAAGCGAGGAGCGGGGGGGAGCCTACGAGCAGTACTTC

d_gene: TRBD2
j_gene: TRBJ2-7
abundance: few
v_gene: TRBV6-5
CDR3aa: CASRRLAGVHEQYF
CDR3nt: TGTGCCAGCAGACGACTAGCGGGAGTCCACGAGCAGTACTTC

d_gene: .
j_gene: TRBJ2-7
abundance: .
v_gene: TRBV27
CDR3aa: CASKGEGDPYEQYF
CDR3nt: TGTGCCAGCAAGGGCGAGGGGGATCCCTACGAGCAGTACTTC

d_gene: TRBD2
j_gene: TRBJ2-1
abundance: .
v_gene: TRBV6-2/TRBV6-3
CDR3aa: CASSSPRAGGPKEQFF
CDR3nt: TGTGCCAGCAGCTCACCGCGGGCGGGAGGGCCAAAGGAGCAGTTCTTC

d_gene: TRBD1
j_gene: TRBJ2-7
abundance: .
v_gene: TRBV5-6
CDR3aa: CASSLPGQGVDEQYF
CDR3nt: TGTGCCAGCAGCTTGCCGGGACAGGGTGTCGACGAGCAGTACTTC

d_gene: TRBD2
j_gene: TRBJ2-2
abundance: once
v_gene: TRBV5-1
CDR3aa: CASNLAGGTGELFF
CDR3nt: TGCGCCAGCAACCTAGCGGGAGGCACCGGGGAGCTGTTTTTT

d_gene: .
j_gene: TRBJ1-5
abundance: .
v_gene: TRBV6-1
CDR3aa: CASSEPRTDRLYSNQPQHF
CDR3nt: TGTGCCAGCAGTGAACCTAGGACCGACAGGCTATATAGCAATCAGCCCCAGCATTTT

d_gene: .
j_gene: TRBJ2-7
abundance: .
v_gene: TRBV11-1
CDR3aa: CASRISPGWDEQYF
CDR3nt: TGTGCCAGCAGGATATCACCGGGGTGGGACGAGCAGTACTTC

d_gene: .
j_gene: TRBJ2-1
abundance: once
v_gene: TRBV5-3
CDR3aa: CARSFPVKSSYNEQFF
CDR3nt: TGTGCCAGAAGCTTTCCGGTCAAGAGCTCCTACAATGAGCAGTTCTTC

d_gene: .
j_gene: TRBJ2-2
abundance: .
v_gene: TRBV5-5
CDR3aa: CASSLPSAGELFF
CDR3nt: TGTGCCAGCAGCCTCCCGTCCGCCGGGGAGCTGTTTTTT

d_gene: .
j_gene: TRBJ1-6
abundance: .
v_gene: TRBV5-1
CDR3aa: CASSPGGLAANSPLHF
CDR3nt: TGCGCCAGCAGCCCGGGGGGGCTGGCGGCTAATTCACCCCTCCACTTT

d_gene: .
j_gene: TRBJ1-5
abundance: .
v_gene: TRBV19
CDR3aa: CASSRRGRLGSNQPQHF
CDR3nt: TGTGCCAGTAGTCGGCGGGGAAGATTGGGTAGCAATCAGCCCCAGCATTTT

d_gene: .
j_gene: TRBJ1-2
abundance: .
v_gene: TRBV28
CDR3aa: CASRSQGAFYGYTF
CDR3nt: TGTGCCAGCCGATCACAGGGAGCGTTCTATGGCTACACCTTC

d_gene: .
j_gene: TRBJ2-2
abundance: .
v_gene: TRBV19
CDR3aa: CASSISTNTGELFF
CDR3nt: TGTGCCAGTAGTATATCGACAAACACCGGGGAGCTGTTTTTT

d_gene: .
j_gene: TRBJ2-2
abundance: .
v_gene: TRBV29-1
CDR3aa: CSGRGLTNTGELFF
CDR3nt: TGCAGCGGGAGGGGGCTTACGAACACCGGGGAGCTGTTTTTT

d_gene: .
j_gene: TRBJ1-6
abundance: .
v_gene: TRBV4-1
CDR3aa: CASSQVYPSSYNSPLHF
CDR3nt: TGCGCCAGCAGCCAAGTCTACCCGAGCTCCTATAATTCACCCCTCCACTTT

d_gene: TRBD1
j_gene: TRBJ1-6
abundance: once
v_gene: TRBV7-2
CDR3aa: CASSRTGDNSPLHF
CDR3nt: TGTGCCAGCAGCCGGACAGGAGATAATTCACCCCTCCACTTT

d_gene: TRBD1
j_gene: TRBJ1-2
abundance: .
v_gene: TRBV28
CDR3aa: CATLLGQGHGYTF
CDR3nt: TGTGCCACCTTACTTGGACAGGGTCATGGCTACACCTTC

d_gene: .
j_gene: TRBJ2-7
abundance: once
v_gene: TRBV23-1
CDR3aa: CASSQSQLQVYEQYF
CDR3nt: TGCGCCAGCAGTCAATCCCAGCTTCAGGTATACGAGCAGTACTTC

d_gene: TRBD2
j_gene: TRBJ2-3
abundance: .
v_gene: TRBV5-1
CDR3aa: CASMTSGGGDTQYF
CDR3nt: TGCGCCAGCATGACTAGCGGAGGAGGAGATACGCAGTATTTT

d_gene: .
j_gene: TRBJ2-2
abundance: .
v_gene: TRBV6-4
CDR3aa: CASSDSLLTGELFF
CDR3nt: TGTGCCAGCAGTGACTCGCTCCTAACCGGGGAGCTGTTTTTT